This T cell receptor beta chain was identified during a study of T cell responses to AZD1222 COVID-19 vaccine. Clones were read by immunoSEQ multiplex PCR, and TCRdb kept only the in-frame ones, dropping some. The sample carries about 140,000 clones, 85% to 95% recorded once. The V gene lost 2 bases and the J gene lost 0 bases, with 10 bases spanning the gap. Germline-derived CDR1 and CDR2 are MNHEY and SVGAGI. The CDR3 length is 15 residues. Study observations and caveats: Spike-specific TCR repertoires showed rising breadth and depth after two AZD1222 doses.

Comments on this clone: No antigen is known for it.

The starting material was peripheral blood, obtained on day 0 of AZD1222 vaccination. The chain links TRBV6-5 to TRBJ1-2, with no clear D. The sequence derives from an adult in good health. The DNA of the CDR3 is TGTGCCAGCAGTTACGGGCAACCAGCTAACTATGGCTACACCTTC. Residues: CASSYGQPANYGYTF.